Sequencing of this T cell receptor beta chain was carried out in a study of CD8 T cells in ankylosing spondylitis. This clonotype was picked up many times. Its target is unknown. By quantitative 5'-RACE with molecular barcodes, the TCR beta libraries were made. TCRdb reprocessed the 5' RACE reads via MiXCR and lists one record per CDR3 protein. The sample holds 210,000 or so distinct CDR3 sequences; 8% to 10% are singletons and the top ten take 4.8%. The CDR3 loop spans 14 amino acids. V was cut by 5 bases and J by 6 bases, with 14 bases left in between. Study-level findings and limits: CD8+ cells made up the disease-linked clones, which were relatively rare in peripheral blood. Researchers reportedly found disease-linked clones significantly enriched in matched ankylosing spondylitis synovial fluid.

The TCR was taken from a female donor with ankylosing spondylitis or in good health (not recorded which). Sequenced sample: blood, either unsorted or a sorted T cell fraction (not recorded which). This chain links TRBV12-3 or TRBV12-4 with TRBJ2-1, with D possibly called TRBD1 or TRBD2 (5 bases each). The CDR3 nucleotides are TGTGCCAGCAGTGTCCGGGACGGCTCCAATGAGCAGTTCTTC. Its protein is CASSVRDGSNEQFF.